This note documents a single TCR beta chain sequence. At one of its ends the junction is not consistent with the germline gene, which may arise from a read error. Germline CDR1 is LNHDA and CDR2 is SQIVND (reference sequence). The CDR3 totals 15 residues. Produced via immunoSEQ multiplex PCR; TCRdb's table is partial and in-frame only. The table includes 150,000 to 200,000 clones, 92% detected once. The data originate from a study of T cell responses to AZD1222 COVID-19 vaccine. The clonotype was recovered from an adult in good health. This material consisted of peripheral blood, taken on day 0 of MenACWY control vaccination. V and J are TRBV19 and TRBJ2-5, with 7 bases aligning to TRBD1. The CDR3: CASGIPGTAQETQYF. The CDR3 coding sequence is TGTGCCAGTGGTATCCCAGGGACAGCGCAAGAGACCCAGTACTTC.